One sample yielded the 23 T cell receptor beta chains listed below, sequenced in a study of blood T cell repertoires in COVID-19. The assay was immunoSEQ multiplex PCR, and TCRdb's table has in-frame clones only and misses some. The sample lists some 200,000 clones, 84% seen once, with over 15% in the top ten. What was sequenced was peripheral blood. The source is an elderly woman with active or convalescent COVID-19.

V and J are TRBV6-2 or TRBV6-3 and TRBJ1-5; perhaps TRBD1 as D (5 bases). Germline V gene data show CDR1 as MNHEY and CDR2 as SVGEGT. The CDR3 extends over 16 amino acids. Trimming took 6 bases from V and 2 from J, leaving 17 bases between them. The CDR3 region is CASSPGGGRGNQPQHF. CDR3 DNA sequence: TGTGCCAGCAGCCCTGGGGGGGGAAGAGGCAATCAGCCCCAGCATTTT.

The J gene is TRBJ2-7, the V gene TRBV18; no reliable D call. The CDR3 spans 12 residues. Trimming left V 3 bases short and J 4 bases short, with 7 bases between. CDR1 and CDR2 from the germline V gene are KGHSH and LQKENI. DNA of the CDR3: TGTGCCAGCTCACCGGTCGAGTACGAGCAGTACTTC. It specifies CASSPVEYEQYF.

The chain links TRBV30 to TRBJ1-6, with TRBD1 identical over 7 bases. V shed 2 bases, J shed 8 bases, and the junction held 6 bases outside the gene matches. Germline V gene lookup returns CDR1 GTSNPN and CDR2 SVGIG (reference sequence). CDR3 length: 14 amino acids. CDR3 residues: CAWSNRGLDSPLHF. DNA for the CDR3: TGTGCCTGGAGTAACAGGGGATTGGATTCACCCCTCCACTTT.

V usage is TRBV30 and J usage is TRBJ1-5; 9 nucleotides agree with TRBD1. After removal of 5 bases from V and 3 bases from J, the junction contained 8 bases not matched to a gene. CDR1 GTSNPN and CDR2 SVGIG come from the germline V gene (reference sequence). The CDR3 totals 15 residues. The CDR3 DNA reads as TGTGCCTGGGGGAGGGACAGGGAATTCAATCAGCCCCAGCATTTT. Translated, it gives CAWGRDREFNQPQHF.

The chain carries TRBV24-1 and TRBJ2-2; TRBD2 matches 8 bases. Germline-derived CDR1 and CDR2 are KGHDR and SFDVKD. The CDR3 is made up of 19 amino acids. With V trimmed by 3 bases and J by 4 bases, 15 bases remained unmatched. The CDR3 coding sequence is TGTGCCACCAGTGATCCGAGCGGGGGATTGGGGGCCTTCACCGGGGAGCTGTTTTTT. This sequence encodes CATSDPSGGLGAFTGELFF.

This chain joins TRBV19 and TRBJ2-5; 12 bases are a match to TRBD2. CDR3 length: 18 residues. Germline assignment: CDR1 LNHDA and CDR2 SQIVND (reference sequence). V was pared by 3 bases and J by 1 base, with 9 bases of the junction left unmatched. CDR3 protein: CASSIGLAGGSRQETQYF. The DNA for the CDR3 is TGTGCCAGTAGTATTGGGCTAGCGGGGGGGAGCCGCCAAGAGACCCAGTACTTC.

The chain uses TRBV19 and TRBJ2-2; 8 bases are a match to TRBD1. Trimming took 6 bases from V and 3 from J; bases not matched to a gene: 6. The CDR3 runs 15 residues. The germline gives CDR1 LNHDA, CDR2 SQIVND (reference sequence). Here the CDR3 reads CASSPGGRDTGELFF. The CDR3 region has the DNA TGTGCCAGTAGCCCAGGGGGCAGAGACACCGGGGAGCTGTTTTTT. The full variable domain, rest sourced from reference TRBV19 and TRBJ2-2, is DGGITQSPKYLFRKEGQNVTLSCEQNLNHDAMYWYRQDPGQGLRLIYYSQIVNDFQKGDIAEGYSVSREKKESFPLTVTSAQKNPTAFYLCASSPGGRDTGELFFGEGSRLTVL.

The chain couples TRBV6-5 to TRBJ2-7; 8 bases align to TRBD1. Trimming at V came to 7 bases and at J to 4 bases, leaving 6 bases not matched to a gene. The CDR3 spans 13 residues. Germline CDR1 reads MNHEY; CDR2 reads SVGAGI. The DNA of the CDR3 is TGTGCCAGCACCGGGACAGGACCTTACGAGCAGTACTTC. Encoded protein: CASTGTGPYEQYF.

V gene TRBV5-4 combines with J gene TRBJ2-7; D may be TRBD1 (7 bases). The ends were cut back, 4 bases at V and 3 bases at J, with 20 bases in the middle. The CDR3 has 16 residues. Germline assignment: CDR1 SGHNT and CDR2 YYREEE (reference sequence). CDR3 loop: CASSPRTGLGGYEQYF. For the CDR3, the DNA is TGTGCCAGCAGCCCAAGGACAGGCCTGGGGGGCTACGAGCAGTACTTC.

The rearrangement joins TRBV2 to TRBJ1-1, with TRBD1 matching 9 bases. Looked up from germline, CDR1 is SNHLY and CDR2 is FYNNEI. There are 14 residues in the CDR3. Losses at the gene ends were 6 bases for V and 5 bases for J; bases not matched to a gene: 7. The CDR3 is CASRGTGGGTEAFF. For the CDR3, the DNA is TGTGCCAGCAGGGGAACAGGGGGCGGAACTGAAGCTTTCTTT.

V and J are TRBV18 and TRBJ2-3; a weak D match, TRBD2 (7 bases). This CDR3 contains 15 residues. In germline, CDR1 is KGHSH, CDR2 LQKENI. With 3 bases removed from V and 5 bases from J, the gap between germline ends came to 15 bases. The CDR3 bases are TGTGCCAGCTCACCGGGAGGGGGGGCCATAGATACGCAGTATTTT. It specifies CASSPGGGAIDTQYF.

This clone was counted only a few times. The rearrangement joins TRBV11-2 to TRBJ1-1; D possibly corresponds to TRBD1 (5 bases). The CDR3 has 14 amino acids. The germline gives CDR1 SGHAT, CDR2 FQNNGV. The V end was cut by 3 bases, the J end by 4 bases, with 12 bases between. The CDR3 bases are TGTGCCAGCAGCTTGTTTTCGGGGGGCACTGAAGCTTTCTTT. Translation gives CASSLFSGGTEAFF. Complete variable domain (other parts from reference TRBV11-2 and TRBJ1-1): EAGVAQSPRYKIIEKRQSVAFWCNPISGHATLYWYQQILGQGPKLLIQFQNNGVVDDSQLPKDRFSAERLKGVDSTLKIQPAKLEDSAVYLCASSLFSGGTEAFFGQGTRLTVV.

This chain joins TRBV21-1 and TRBJ2-1; TRBD2 is the table's D call and was not checked against the DNA. TRBV21-1 is recorded as a pseudogene. CDR3 length equals 17 residues. The CDR3 protein is CASSKAPRTRSYNEQFF. The CDR3 DNA reads as TGTGCCAGCAGCAAAGCCCCAAGGACTAGGTCCTACAATGAGCAGTTCTTC.

This sequence joins TRBV27 and TRBJ1-6; 10 bases agree with TRBD1. Germline CDR1 reads MNHEY; CDR2 reads SMNVEV (reference sequence). The length of the CDR3 is 18 residues. V was pared by 4 bases and J by 7 bases, with 13 bases of the junction left unmatched. CDR3 loop: CASSYSGTGVIVNSPLHF. CDR3 DNA: TGTGCCAGCAGTTATTCTGGGACAGGGGTGATTGTGAATTCACCCCTCCACTTT.

This chain joins TRBV20-1 and TRBJ2-1; D unresolved. V was cut by 6 bases and J by 7 bases, with 10 bases left in between. Germline V lookup: CDR1 DFQATT, CDR2 SNEGSKA (reference sequence). CDR3 length: 11 residues. The CDR3 DNA reads TGCAGTGCGACCAGCGTGAATGAGCAGTTCTTC. This translates into CSATSVNEQFF.

DNA of the CDR3: TGTGCCAGCAGCCCCCAGGGGACGGAAAGAAGGATCTATGGCTACACCTTC. Translation: CASSPQGTERRIYGYTF. The rearrangement links TRBV7-2 to TRBJ1-2, with a possible D match to TRBD1 (6 bases). The germline V and J ends were trimmed by 5 bases and 4 bases, with 23 bases remaining between them. The CDR3 spans 17 residues. Germline loops: CDR1 SGHTA, CDR2 FQGNSA.

In its sample, this clone was seen a few times. This CDR3 is CASSLALIRGYLPSGNTIYF. CDR3 nucleotides: TGTGCCAGCAGCTTAGCGCTGATCCGGGGATACCTTCCCTCTGGAAACACCATATATTTT. This chain connects TRBV7-8 to TRBJ1-3; D gene uncertain. CDR1 SGHVS and CDR2 FQNEAQ come from the germline V gene. Between the trimmed V and J ends, which lost 0 bases and 0 bases, there was a span of 21 bases. The CDR3 is 20 amino acids.

The chain joins TRBV12-3 or TRBV12-4 to TRBJ1-1, with 8 bases fitting TRBD1. The CDR3 has 13 amino acids. Trimming took 11 bases from V and 0 from J; bases not matched to a gene: 5. Here the CDR3 reads CALGDRMNTEAFF. The CDR3 DNA is TGTGCCCTGGGGGACAGGATGAACACTGAAGCTTTCTTT.

This clone has more than one count but fewer than ten. V usage is TRBV3-1 (or the pseudogene TRBV3-2) and J usage is TRBJ1-2; 9 positions agree with TRBD1. The CDR3 sequence is 14 residues long. J was trimmed by 7 bases and V by 4 bases; bases with no gene match: 7. Per germline, CDR1 LGHDT and CDR2 YNNKEL (reference sequence). CDR3 nucleotide sequence: TGTGCCAGCAGCCCATGGGACAGGGAGAGTGGCTACACCTTC. It specifies CASSPWDRESGYTF.

The chain employs TRBV12-3 or TRBV12-4 and TRBJ1-2; D might be TRBD1 (6 bases). CDR3 length equals 12 residues. Trimming took off 6 bases at V and 6 bases at J, with 11 bases between the two ends. In DNA form, the CDR3 reads TGTGCCAGCAGATACAGGGCTAATGGCTACACCTTC. This gives the protein CASRYRANGYTF.

V and J are TRBV11-3 and TRBJ2-5, with D possibly being TRBD2 (5 bases). With 3 bases removed from V and 4 bases from J, the gap between germline ends came to 12 bases. The germline V gene encodes CDR1 SGHNT and CDR2 YENEEA. This CDR3 is built from 14 residues. The DNA of the CDR3 is TGTGCCAGCAGCTTGACACTGGAGGTAGAGACCCAGTACTTC. Translation: CASSLTLEVETQYF.

This chain uses TRBV5-6 with TRBJ1-2; D not certain. Looked up from germline, CDR1 is SGHDT and CDR2 is YYEEEE. CDR3 size: 15 residues. Trimming shortened V by 3 bases and J by 5 bases, and 17 bases separated the two germline ends. CDR3 protein: CASSSGRTGGYGYTF. The CDR3 coding sequence is TGTGCCAGCAGCTCGGGCCGGACGGGAGGATATGGCTACACCTTC.

The chain is built from TRBV5-1 and TRBJ1-3, with D hard to call. The germline V gene has CDR1 SGHRS and CDR2 YFSETQ. Trimming stripped 3 bases from V and 0 bases from J, with 10 bases between. The CDR3 contains 15 residues. Written as DNA, the CDR3 is TGCGCCAGCAGCTACGAGCCCCTCTCTGGAAACACCATATATTTT. Its protein product is CASSYEPLSGNTIYF. Looking up the rest from reference TRBV5-1 and TRBJ1-3 gives the full variable domain: KAGVTQTPRYLIKTRGQQVTLSCSPISGHRSVSWYQQTPGQGLQFLFEYFSETQRNKGNFPGRFSGRQFSNSRSEMNVSTLELGDSALYLCASSYEPLSGNTIYFGEGSWLTVV.